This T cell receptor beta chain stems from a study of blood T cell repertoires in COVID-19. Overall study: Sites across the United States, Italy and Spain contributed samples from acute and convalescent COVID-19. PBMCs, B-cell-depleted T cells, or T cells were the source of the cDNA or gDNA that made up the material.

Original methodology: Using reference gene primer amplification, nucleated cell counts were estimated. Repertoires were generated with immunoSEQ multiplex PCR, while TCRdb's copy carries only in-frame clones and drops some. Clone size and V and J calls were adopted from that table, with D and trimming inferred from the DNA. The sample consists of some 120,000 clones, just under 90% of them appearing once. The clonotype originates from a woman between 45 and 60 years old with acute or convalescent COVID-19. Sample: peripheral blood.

This chain's CDR3 is CASSMSRVDGYTF. The CDR3 bases are TGTGCCAGTAGTATGTCCAGGGTTGATGGCTACACCTTC. The chain couples TRBV19 to TRBJ1-2, with D perhaps matching TRBD1 (5 bases). Germline values: CDR1 LNHDA, CDR2 SQIVND (reference sequence). The CDR3 runs 13 residues. V was shortened by 3 bases and J by 6 bases, with 11 bases between the two germline ends.